This TCR beta chain was obtained from a study of cytomegalovirus exposure and HLA in healthy donors. Primers: 60 Vbeta forward and 13 Jbeta reverse. Sequencing used immunoSEQ multiplex PCR; TCRdb keeps in-frame clones, though not all of them. The sample consists of about 140,000 clones, around 83% of them appearing once. Study-level points and caveats: In vitro, a few CMV-associated chains proved specific for CMV antigens.

On this clone: The antigen remains undetermined.

The CDR3 has 17 amino acids. The V gene's germline CDR1 is MGHDK and CDR2 SYGVNS. V dropped 1 base and J dropped 7 bases, with 20 bases sitting between them. The specimen sequenced was PBMCs. This chain joins TRBV25-1 and TRBJ2-1, with a possible D match to TRBD1 (6 bases). The sequence derives from a male donor in good health and CMV-seropositive. CDR3 residues: CASSESTGQRSENEQFF. The CDR3 coding sequence is TGTGCCAGCAGTGAATCCACAGGGCAGCGCTCTGAGAATGAGCAGTTCTTC.